Presented here are 32 T cell receptor beta chains from one specimen sequenced in a study of low-dose radiotherapy and immunotherapy resistance in tumors. With a V-primer adapter and a constant-region primer, TCRs were amplified for roughly 18 PCR cycles. Via MiXCR, TCRdb re-called the reads, giving one row per CDR3 protein. The repertoire holds fewer than 60,000 distinct CDR3 sequences, with 10% to 15% as singletons. Noted time point: before trial treatment. The specimen comprised PBMCs, sampled before treatment. The receptors originated from a female donor with ovarian cancer.

This clonotype was counted ten times or more. V and J are TRBV21-1 and TRBJ1-4; the table's D call of TRBD1 was not tested on the DNA. TRBV21-1 is recorded as a pseudogene. The CDR3 consists of 13 residues. CDR3 coding DNA: TGTGCCACCCTTAAGGGGTGTAATGATGTACTGTTTTTT. Translating gives CATLKGCNDVLFF.

This clonotype was recorded at least ten times. This chain connects TRBV28 to TRBJ1-2; 8 nucleotides line up with TRBD1. CDR3 size: 13 residues. Germline-derived CDR1 and CDR2 are MDHEN and SYDVKM. Trimming took 3 bases from V and 8 from J; bases not matched to a gene: 5. CDR3 protein: CASSFAGGAGYTF. The DNA of the CDR3 is TGTGCCAGCAGTTTTGCAGGGGGCGCGGGCTACACCTTC.

This clonotype was picked up many times. This chain joins TRBV28 and TRBJ2-7; D perhaps matches TRBD2 (5 bases). The CDR3 is 13 residues long. Trimming cost V 11 bases and J 0 bases, with 14 bases left between them. CDR1 is MDHEN and CDR2 is SYDVKM in the germline V gene. This CDR3 reads CASRPGSSYEQYF. In nucleotides, the CDR3 is TGTGCCTCCCGCCCGGGGAGCTCCTACGAGCAGTACTTC.

The chain combines TRBV5-1 with TRBJ2-6; no clear D. The CDR3 has 15 residues. Trimming cost V 4 bases and J 0 bases, with 8 bases left between them. Germline V gives CDR1 SGHRS, CDR2 YFSETQ. CDR3 residues: CASSPIFSGANVLTF. The CDR3, as DNA: TGCGCCAGCAGCCCGATCTTCTCTGGGGCCAACGTCCTGACTTTC.

This clonotype was counted ten times or more. The chain joins TRBV5-4 to TRBJ2-3; 8 nucleotides align to TRBD1. This CDR3 is 15 amino acids long. The trim removed 2 bases at V and 2 bases at J, leaving 4 bases unmatched. CDR1 and CDR2 (germline): SGHNT, YYREEE (reference sequence). The CDR3 sequence is CASSFRGPHTDTQYF. CDR3 in DNA: TGTGCCAGCAGCTTCAGGGGGCCTCACACAGATACGCAGTATTTT.

At least ten counts were recorded for this clonotype. V is TRBV20-1 and J is TRBJ1-4, with 7 bases fitting TRBD1. This CDR3 region has 15 residues. The trim removed 0 bases at V and 3 bases at J, leaving 4 bases unmatched. Germline V gene sequence: CDR1 DFQATT, CDR2 SNEGSKA (reference sequence). CDR3 in DNA: TGCAGTGCTAGAGACAGACAGGGTTCTAATGAAAAACTGTTTTTT. It translates to CSARDRQGSNEKLFF.

This clonotype was recorded many times. The chain couples TRBV20-1 to TRBJ1-1; 7 bases line up with TRBD1. The CDR3 has 12 amino acids. Germline CDR1 reads DFQATT; CDR2 reads SNEGSKA (reference sequence). Trimming cost V 5 bases and J 7 bases; bases outside gene matches: 7. The CDR3 DNA reads TGCAGTGCTTGTAGGGGGCTGGGTGAAGCTTTCTTT. Protein: CSACRGLGEAFF.

This clonotype occurred many times. CDR3 DNA: TGTGCCAGCAGCCAAGCTTGGCCGCATGGGCCGAGGTATAAGGACGAGCAGTACTTC. As protein: CASSQAWPHGPRYKDEQYF. V and J are TRBV3-1 and TRBJ2-7; D not resolved. V was pared by 1 base and J by 5 bases, with 27 bases between. Germline loops: CDR1 LGHDT, CDR2 YNNKEL (reference sequence). The CDR3 has 19 amino acids.

This clonotype was counted many times. The chain employs TRBV12-3 or TRBV12-4 and TRBJ2-2; 8 positions match TRBD2. The CDR3 is made up of 14 amino acids. Losses at the gene ends were 6 bases for V and 6 bases for J; bases not matched to a gene: 6. In DNA form, the CDR3 reads TGTGCCAGCAGGGCGGGAGGAGGGTCCGGGGAGCTGTTTTTT. Translated: CASRAGGGSGELFF.

This clonotype was counted a single time. Given a far larger clone just one base away, this is likely a sequencing read error. The chain is built from TRBV10-3 and TRBJ2-5; 9 nucleotides line up with TRBD2. V lost 5 bases, J lost 11 bases, and 15 bases stayed unmatched. Germline lookup yields CDR1 ENHRY and CDR2 SYGVKD. The CDR3 length is 15 residues. CDR3 sequence: CAISSGRTSYNEQYF. DNA for the CDR3: TGTGCCATCAGTAGCGGGAGGACATCCTACAATGAGCAGTACTTC.

Points on this clonotype: Only one base separates this from a far larger clonotype, so it likely reflects a read error. The rearrangement links TRBV13 to TRBJ1-2; D not certain. The V gene's germline CDR1 is PRHDT and CDR2 FYEKMQ (reference sequence). This CDR3 has 13 residues. CDR3 region: CAISLRVGYGYTF. The CDR3 region has the DNA TGTGCCATCAGCCTGAGGGTTGGCTATGGCTACACCTTC. Drawing the rest from reference TRBV13 and TRBJ1-2, the complete variable domain is AAGVIQSPRHLIKEKRETATLKCYPIPRHDTVYWYQQGPGQDPQFLISFYEKMQSDKGSIPDRFSAQQFSDYHSELNMSSLELGDSALYFCAISLRVGYGYTFGSGTRLTVV.

This clonotype was observed many times. DNA for the CDR3: TGTGCCAGCAGTGATCTGGTAGGCGGGATGACAGATACGCAGTATTTT. Its translation: CASSDLVGGMTDTQYF. The V and J genes are TRBV6-2 or TRBV6-3 and TRBJ2-3; TRBD2 is a possible D gene (6 bases). The CDR3 is 16 amino acids. Germline loops: CDR1 MNHEY, CDR2 SVGEGT. V was trimmed by 5 bases and J by 3 bases, leaving 18 bases between them.

In its sample, this clonotype was seen many times. The chain is built from TRBV6-5 and TRBJ2-1; D not certain. The CDR3 covers 14 residues. V dropped 6 bases and J dropped 7 bases, with 16 bases sitting between them. The germline V gene encodes CDR1 MNHEY and CDR2 SVGAGI. The CDR3 coding sequence is TGTGCCAGCAGGGTTGTGGGGATCGGGAATGAGCAGTTCTTC. As protein: CASRVVGIGNEQFF.

This clonotype was seen repeatedly, ten times or more. This sequence joins TRBV28 and TRBJ1-5, with D maybe TRBD1 (6 bases). Germline loops: CDR1 MDHEN, CDR2 SYDVKM. CDR3 length equals 17 residues. V was pared by 3 bases and J by 0 bases, with 15 bases between. CDR3 in amino acids: CASSFFRGQLSNQPQHF. The DNA of the CDR3 is TGTGCCAGCAGTTTTTTCCGCGGACAGCTTAGCAATCAGCCCCAGCATTTT.

The sample holds many counts of this clonotype. V usage is TRBV10-3 and J usage is TRBJ1-5, with 9 bases fitting TRBD1. CDR1 and CDR2 (germline): ENHRY, SYGVKD. The J segment lost 7 bases and the V segment lost 4 bases, leaving 5 bases of the junction unmatched. The CDR3 covers 14 residues. This CDR3 is CAISGDREVQPQHF. Written as DNA, the CDR3 is TGTGCCATCAGTGGGGACAGGGAGGTCCAGCCCCAGCATTTT.

This clonotype was seen repeatedly, ten times or more. The chain carries TRBV7-4 and TRBJ2-7, with D perhaps TRBD1 or TRBD2 (5 bases each). This CDR3 is built from 16 residues. The V end was cut by 4 bases, the J end by 3 bases, with 19 bases between. The V gene's germline CDR1 is SGHVT and CDR2 SQSDAQ. DNA of the CDR3: TGTGCCAGCAGCTCCGAAGGGACGGAGCTGTTCTACGAGCAGTACTTC. Its protein product is CASSSEGTELFYEQYF. Complete variable domain (other parts from reference TRBV7-4 and TRBJ2-7): GAGVSQSPRYKVAKRGRDVALRCDSISGHVTLYWYRQTLGQGSEVLTYSQSDAQRDKSGRPSGRFSAERPERSVSTLKIQRTEQGDSAVYLCASSSEGTELFYEQYFGPGTRLTVT.

This clonotype came up many times. Its ends do not fully match the called genes, so a read error is possible. The chain combines TRBV7-7 with TRBJ2-2; TRBD2 aligns across 10 bases. Germline lookup yields CDR1 SSHAT and CDR2 FNYEAQ (reference sequence). The CDR3 totals 17 residues. CDR3 coding DNA: TGTGCTAGCAGCCCCGTTCTAAGCGGGAGGGCCACCGGGGAGCTGTTTTTT. Its translation is CASSPVLSGRATGELFF.

There are many counts of this clonotype. CDR3 DNA: TGTGCCAGCAGCCATGGGACAGGGGGACGGGAGACCCAGTACTTC. Translated: CASSHGTGGRETQYF. The chain employs TRBV5-6 and TRBJ2-5, with 11 bases matching TRBD1. The CDR3 has 15 residues. V dropped 4 bases and J dropped 5; count of bases not matched to a gene: 7. CDR1 and CDR2 (germline): SGHDT, YYEEEE.

A single count supports this clonotype. This chain uses TRBV19 with TRBJ2-5; D call uncertain. Deletions cut 3 bases from V and 5 bases from J, with 10 bases between. Germline values: CDR1 LNHDA, CDR2 SQIVND (reference sequence). The CDR3 extends over 13 amino acids. CDR3: CASSMGCRETQYF. The CDR3 DNA sequence: TGTGCCAGTAGTATGGGGTGCCGGGAGACCCAGTACTTC.

This clonotype has ten or more counts. The chain employs TRBV20-1 and TRBJ2-7, with D possibly called TRBD1 or TRBD2 (6 bases each). Germline V CDR1 and CDR2: DFQATT, SNEGSKA (reference sequence). The CDR3 is made up of 13 amino acids. V was clipped by 6 bases and J by 3 bases, with 15 bases between them. The CDR3 loop reads CSATDGGRYEQYF. The DNA for the CDR3 is TGCAGTGCGACGGACGGGGGCCGCTACGAGCAGTACTTC.

This clonotype was recorded many times. The gene calls are TRBV12-3 or TRBV12-4 and TRBJ2-2; a weak D match, TRBD2 (5 bases). The length of the CDR3 is 14 residues. Trimming left V 6 bases short and J 5 bases short, with 13 bases between. The chain's CDR3 is CASRPRGETGELFF. The CDR3 DNA sequence: TGTGCCAGCAGGCCTCGTGGGGAGACCGGGGAGCTGTTTTTT.

This sequence joins TRBV5-3 and TRBJ2-7; D is perhaps TRBD2 (6 bases). TRBV5-3 has ORF status, its function being uncertain. The CDR3 totals 14 residues. Trimming took 8 bases from V and 7 from J, leaving 22 bases between them. DNA of the CDR3: TGTGCCAGCTTTTCGGGGGACCCGTTTGCGGAGCAGTACTTC. It translates to CASFSGDPFAEQYF.

This clonotype was observed many times. V is TRBV18 and J is TRBJ2-7, with TRBD1 matching 7 bases. Germline trimming cut 4 bases from V and 3 bases from J; bases unmatched to any gene: 12. The CDR3 is 16 residues long. In germline, CDR1 is KGHSH, CDR2 LQKENI. The DNA of the CDR3 is TGTGCCAGCTCACAGCAACAAGGGGGCGGTGTCTACGAGCAGTACTTC. Amino acids: CASSQQQGGGVYEQYF.

There are many counts of this clonotype. V and J are TRBV11-1 and TRBJ2-5; D perhaps matches TRBD2 (6 bases). The germline gives CDR1 SGHAT, CDR2 FQDESV (reference sequence). The CDR3 consists of 12 residues. Trimming stripped 3 bases from V and 5 bases from J, with 7 bases between. CDR3 amino acids: CASSFGGETQYF. In DNA form, the CDR3 reads TGTGCCAGCAGCTTTGGAGGGGAGACCCAGTACTTC.

This clonotype was recorded at least ten times. The genes are TRBV20-1 and TRBJ2-7; 7 bases align to TRBD2. Germline values: CDR1 DFQATT, CDR2 SNEGSKA (reference sequence). The CDR3 has 14 amino acids. The ends lost 6 bases at V and 3 bases at J; junction bases unmatched: 11. The CDR3 region is CSAQLSRGGYEQYF. For the CDR3, the DNA is TGCAGTGCCCAGCTTAGTCGCGGGGGCTACGAGCAGTACTTC.

This clonotype came up a few times. This chain links TRBV10-3 with TRBJ1-2; possibly TRBD1 for D (5 bases). The length of the CDR3 is 11 residues. Between the trimmed V and J ends, which lost 4 bases and 6 bases, there was a span of 6 bases. CDR1 is ENHRY and CDR2 is SYGVKD in the germline V gene. This CDR3 reads CAISGGDGYTF. CDR3 bases: TGTGCCATCAGTGGAGGGGATGGCTACACCTTC.

This clonotype was detected many times. The rearrangement links TRBV29-1 to TRBJ1-2; D ambiguous. The CDR3 runs 11 residues. Trimming cost V 4 bases and J 5 bases, with 8 bases left between them. Germline V gene sequence: CDR1 SQVTM, CDR2 ANQGSEA. This chain's CDR3 is CSVVDGYGYTF. The CDR3 DNA sequence: TGCAGCGTTGTTGACGGTTATGGCTACACCTTC.

This clonotype was counted ten times or more. The chain employs TRBV5-4 and TRBJ2-5; no definite D call. Per the germline V gene, CDR1 is SGHNT and CDR2 is YYREEE (reference sequence). The CDR3 extends over 14 amino acids. V was shortened by 0 bases and J by 4 bases, with 10 bases between the two germline ends. CDR3 sequence reads: CASSLGRWRETQYF. DNA of the CDR3: TGTGCCAGCAGCTTGGGACGGTGGCGAGAGACCCAGTACTTC.

This clonotype has at least ten counts. The rearrangement joins TRBV12-3 or TRBV12-4 to TRBJ2-1; D may be TRBD1 (5 bases). V was shortened by 3 bases and J by 2 bases, with 11 bases between the two germline ends. CDR3 length equals 15 residues. CDR3 nucleotide sequence: TGTGCCAGCAGTTTTAGGCAGGGAACCTACAATGAGCAGTTCTTC. Amino acids: CASSFRQGTYNEQFF.

In regard to this clonotype: A read error is the likely source, as a far larger clone sits one nucleotide away. The gene calls are TRBV12-3 or TRBV12-4 and TRBJ2-7, with 11 bases aligning to TRBD2. This CDR3 spans 16 amino acids. Trimming removed 3 bases from V and 7 bases from J; junction bases left unmatched: 11. The CDR3 sequence is CASSLVTSGAIREQYF. CDR3 DNA sequence: TGTGCCAGCAGTTTGGTGACTAGCGGGGCCATTAGGGAGCAGTACTTC.

At least ten counts were recorded for this clonotype. This CDR3 reads CASSESRDRVTYEQYF. In DNA, the CDR3 is TGTGCCAGCAGTGAATCCCGGGACAGGGTTACCTACGAGCAGTACTTC. This chain connects TRBV2 to TRBJ2-7; 9 nucleotides match TRBD1. CDR3 length equals 16 residues. Per germline, CDR1 SNHLY and CDR2 FYNNEI. The V segment lost 2 bases and the J segment 2 bases; nucleotides outside the gene matches: 7.

Many counts were recorded for this clonotype. The chain employs TRBV14 and TRBJ2-2; D is ambiguous. This CDR3 spans 16 amino acids. Per germline, CDR1 SGHDN and CDR2 FVKESK. Trimming removed 0 bases at V and 1 base at J, with 9 bases between. This CDR3 reads CASSQEVPRNTGELFF. The CDR3 DNA reads TGTGCCAGCAGCCAAGAGGTTCCACGGAACACCGGGGAGCTGTTTTTT.